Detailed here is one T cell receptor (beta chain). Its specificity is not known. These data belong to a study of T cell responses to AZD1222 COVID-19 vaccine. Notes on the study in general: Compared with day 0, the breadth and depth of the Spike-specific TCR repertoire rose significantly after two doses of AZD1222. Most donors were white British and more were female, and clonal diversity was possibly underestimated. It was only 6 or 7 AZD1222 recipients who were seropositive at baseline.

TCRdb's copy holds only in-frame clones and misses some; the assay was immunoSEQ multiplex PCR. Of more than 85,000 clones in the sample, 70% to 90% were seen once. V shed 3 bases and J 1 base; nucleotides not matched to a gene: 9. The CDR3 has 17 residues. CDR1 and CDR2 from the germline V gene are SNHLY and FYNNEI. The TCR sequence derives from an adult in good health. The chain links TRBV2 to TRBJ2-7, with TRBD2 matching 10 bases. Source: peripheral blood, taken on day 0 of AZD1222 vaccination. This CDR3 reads CASSERLAGFRSYEQYV. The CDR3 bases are TGTGCCAGCAGTGAGAGACTAGCGGGCTTCCGATCCTACGAGCAGTACGTC.